This TCR beta chain comes out of a study of early T cells in non-severe SARS-CoV-2 infection. Study in general: The authors sequenced bulk RNA from unsorted whole blood, leaving chains unpaired. Regarding the study as a whole: VDJdb matching, biased toward anti-spike CD8 responses, missed private and CD4 specificities.

Trimming stripped 4 bases from V and 14 bases from J, with 18 bases between. CDR1 MNHNY and CDR2 SVGAGI come from the germline V gene (reference sequence). The CDR3 consists of 13 residues. This clonotype was found a few times. Its antigen is still unknown. Individual cDNA molecules received unique molecular identifiers during library preparation. A single record per CDR3 protein comes from TCRdb applying MiXCR to the 5' RACE reads. The sample lists 100,000 to 120,000 distinct CDR3 sequences; 9.5% to 13% were seen once. V gene TRBV6-6 combines with J gene TRBJ2-1; D is possibly TRBD1 (6 bases). The receptor was derived from an adult who was a healthcare worker with PCR-confirmed SARS-CoV-2 infection or an uninfected control (not recorded which). Input material: whole blood. The chain's CDR3 is CASSSQGQGSKFF. CDR3 bases: TGTGCCAGCAGTTCACAGGGTCAAGGGAGCAAGTTCTTC.